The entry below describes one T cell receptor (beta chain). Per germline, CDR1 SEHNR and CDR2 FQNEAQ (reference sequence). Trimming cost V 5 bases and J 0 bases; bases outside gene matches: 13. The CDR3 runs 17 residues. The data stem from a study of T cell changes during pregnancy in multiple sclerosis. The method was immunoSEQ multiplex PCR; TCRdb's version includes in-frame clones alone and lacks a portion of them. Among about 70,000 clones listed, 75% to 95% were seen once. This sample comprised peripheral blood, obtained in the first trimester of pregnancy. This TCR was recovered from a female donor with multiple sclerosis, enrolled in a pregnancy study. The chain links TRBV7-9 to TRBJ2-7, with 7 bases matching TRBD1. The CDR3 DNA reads TGTGCCAGCAGCCTGGTGGCTGGGACAGTTGGCTCCTACGAGCAGTACTTC. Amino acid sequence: CASSLVAGTVGSYEQYF.